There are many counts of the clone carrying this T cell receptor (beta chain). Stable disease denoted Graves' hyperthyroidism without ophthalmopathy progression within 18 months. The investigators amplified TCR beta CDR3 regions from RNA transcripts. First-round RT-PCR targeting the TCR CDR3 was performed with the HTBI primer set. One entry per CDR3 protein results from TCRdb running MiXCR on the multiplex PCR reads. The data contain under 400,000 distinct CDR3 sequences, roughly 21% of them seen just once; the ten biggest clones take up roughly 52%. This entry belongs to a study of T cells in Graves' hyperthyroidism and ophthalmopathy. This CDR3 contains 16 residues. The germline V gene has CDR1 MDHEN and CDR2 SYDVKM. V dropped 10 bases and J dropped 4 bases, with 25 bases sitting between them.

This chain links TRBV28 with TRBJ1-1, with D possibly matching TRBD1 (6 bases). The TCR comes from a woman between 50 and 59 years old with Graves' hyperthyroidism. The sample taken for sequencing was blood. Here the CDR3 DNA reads TGTGCCACCCGACGGGGGGGGCCGCGTTCTACCACTGAAGCTTTCTTT. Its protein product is CATRRGGPRSTTEAFF.